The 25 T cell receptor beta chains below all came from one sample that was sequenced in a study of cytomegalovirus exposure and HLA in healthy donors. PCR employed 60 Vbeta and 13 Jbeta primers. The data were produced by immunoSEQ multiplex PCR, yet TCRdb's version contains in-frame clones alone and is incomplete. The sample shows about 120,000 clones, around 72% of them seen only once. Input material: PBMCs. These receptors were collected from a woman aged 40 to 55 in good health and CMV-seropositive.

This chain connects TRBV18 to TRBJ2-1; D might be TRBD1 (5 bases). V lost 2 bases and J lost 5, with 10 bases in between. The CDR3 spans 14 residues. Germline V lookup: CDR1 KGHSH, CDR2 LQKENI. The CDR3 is CASSPEDSDNEQFF. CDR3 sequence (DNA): TGTGCCAGCTCACCAGAAGACAGCGACAATGAGCAGTTCTTC.

This chain's CDR3 is CASSQDTGQGRNEQYF. The CDR3 region has the DNA TGTGCCAGCAGCCAAGATACGGGACAGGGGAGGAACGAGCAGTACTTC. The chain joins TRBV14 to TRBJ2-7, with 10 bases identical to TRBD1. Germline V gene lookup returns CDR1 SGHDN and CDR2 FVKESK. The CDR3 sequence is 16 residues long. V trimming: 0 bases; J trimming: 5 bases; junction bases outside the gene matches: 7.

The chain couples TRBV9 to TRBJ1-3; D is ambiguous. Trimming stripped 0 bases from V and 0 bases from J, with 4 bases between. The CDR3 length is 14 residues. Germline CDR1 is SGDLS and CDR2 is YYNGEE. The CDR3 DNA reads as TGTGCCAGCAGCGTAGACAGCTCTGGAAACACCATATATTTT. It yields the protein CASSVDSSGNTIYF.

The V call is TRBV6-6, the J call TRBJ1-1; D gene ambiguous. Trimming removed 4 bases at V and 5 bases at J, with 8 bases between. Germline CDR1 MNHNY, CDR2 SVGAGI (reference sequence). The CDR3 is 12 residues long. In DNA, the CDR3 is TGTGCCAGCAGTTCCCAAATTACTGAAGCTTTCTTT. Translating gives CASSSQITEAFF.

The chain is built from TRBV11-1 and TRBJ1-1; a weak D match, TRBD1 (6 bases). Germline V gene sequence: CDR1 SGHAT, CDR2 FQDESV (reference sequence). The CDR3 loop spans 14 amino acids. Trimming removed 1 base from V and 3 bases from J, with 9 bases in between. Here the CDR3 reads CASSLDREYTEAFF. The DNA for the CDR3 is TGTGCCAGCAGCTTAGACAGGGAGTACACTGAAGCTTTCTTT.

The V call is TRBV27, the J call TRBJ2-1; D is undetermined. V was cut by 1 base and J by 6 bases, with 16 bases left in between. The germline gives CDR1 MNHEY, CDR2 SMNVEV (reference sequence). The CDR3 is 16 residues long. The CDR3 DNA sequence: TGTGCCAGCAGTTTATGGAGACCCAACCAACCCAATGAGCAGTTCTTC. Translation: CASSLWRPNQPNEQFF.

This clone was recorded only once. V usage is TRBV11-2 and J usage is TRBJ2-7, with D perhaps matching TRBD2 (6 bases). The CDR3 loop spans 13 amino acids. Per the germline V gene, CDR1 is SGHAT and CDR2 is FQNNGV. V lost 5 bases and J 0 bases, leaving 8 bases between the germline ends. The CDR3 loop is CASSPGGSYEQYF. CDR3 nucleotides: TGTGCCAGCAGCCCCGGGGGCTCCTACGAGCAGTACTTC.

In DNA form, the CDR3 reads TGTGCCAGCACGCTACTCGGGGGTTCCTACGAGCAGTACTTC. Protein sequence: CASTLLGGSYEQYF. V gene TRBV2 combines with J gene TRBJ2-7; D possibly corresponds to TRBD2 (6 bases). Germline V gene sequence: CDR1 SNHLY, CDR2 FYNNEI. V lost 7 bases to trimming and J lost 1 base, with 14 bases between them. This CDR3 contains 14 residues.

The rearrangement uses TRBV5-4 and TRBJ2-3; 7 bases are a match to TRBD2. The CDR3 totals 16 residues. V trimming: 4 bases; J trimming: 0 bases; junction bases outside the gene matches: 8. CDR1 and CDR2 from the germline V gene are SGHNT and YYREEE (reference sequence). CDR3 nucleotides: TGTGCCAGCAGCCTTCAGCGGGGTTCTAGCACAGATACGCAGTATTTT. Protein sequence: CASSLQRGSSTDTQYF.

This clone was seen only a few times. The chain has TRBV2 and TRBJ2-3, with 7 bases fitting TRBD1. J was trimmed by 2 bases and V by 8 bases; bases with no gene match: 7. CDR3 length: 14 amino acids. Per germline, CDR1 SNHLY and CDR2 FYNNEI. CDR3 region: CASVVGQDTDTQYF. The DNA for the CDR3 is TGTGCCAGCGTAGTAGGACAGGACACAGATACGCAGTATTTT.

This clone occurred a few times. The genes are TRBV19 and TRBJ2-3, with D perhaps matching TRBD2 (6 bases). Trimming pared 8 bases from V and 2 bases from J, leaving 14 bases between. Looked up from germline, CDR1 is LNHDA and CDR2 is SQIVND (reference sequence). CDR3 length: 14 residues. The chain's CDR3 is CASDPGGFTDTQYF. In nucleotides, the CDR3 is TGTGCCAGTGACCCCGGGGGTTTCACAGATACGCAGTATTTT. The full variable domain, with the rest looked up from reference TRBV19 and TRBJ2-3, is DGGITQSPKYLFRKEGQNVTLSCEQNLNHDAMYWYRQDPGQGLRLIYYSQIVNDFQKGDIAEGYSVSREKKESFPLTVTSAQKNPTAFYLCASDPGGFTDTQYFGPGTRLTVL.

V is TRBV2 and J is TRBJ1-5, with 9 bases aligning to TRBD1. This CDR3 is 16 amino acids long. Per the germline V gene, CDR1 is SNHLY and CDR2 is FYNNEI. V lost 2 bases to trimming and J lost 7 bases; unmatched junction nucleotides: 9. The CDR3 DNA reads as TGTGCCAGCAGTGAATATGGGACAGGGCCAACCCAGCCCCAGCATTTT. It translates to CASSEYGTGPTQPQHF.

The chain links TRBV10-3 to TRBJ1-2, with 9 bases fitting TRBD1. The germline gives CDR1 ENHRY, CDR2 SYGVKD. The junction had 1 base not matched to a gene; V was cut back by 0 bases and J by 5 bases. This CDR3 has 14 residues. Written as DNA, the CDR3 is TGTGCCATCAGTGAGTCGACAGGGGGGTATGGCTACACCTTC. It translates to CAISESTGGYGYTF.

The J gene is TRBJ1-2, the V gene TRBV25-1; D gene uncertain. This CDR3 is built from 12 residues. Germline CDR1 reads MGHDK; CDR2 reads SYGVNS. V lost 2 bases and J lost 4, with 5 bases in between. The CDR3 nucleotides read TGTGCCAGCAGTGAAACAGTCTATGGCTACACCTTC. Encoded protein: CASSETVYGYTF.

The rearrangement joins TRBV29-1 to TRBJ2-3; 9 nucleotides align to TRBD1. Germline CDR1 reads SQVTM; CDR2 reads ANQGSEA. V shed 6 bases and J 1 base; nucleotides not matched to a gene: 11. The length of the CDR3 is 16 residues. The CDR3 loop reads CSVENYWDRGTDTQYF. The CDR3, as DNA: TGCAGCGTCGAAAATTACTGGGACAGGGGCACAGATACGCAGTATTTT.

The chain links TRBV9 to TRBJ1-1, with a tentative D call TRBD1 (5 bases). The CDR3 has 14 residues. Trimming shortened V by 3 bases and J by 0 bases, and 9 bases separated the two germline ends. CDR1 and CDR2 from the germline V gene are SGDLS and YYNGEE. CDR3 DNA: TGTGCCAGCAGCGGGGGCCCATTGAACACTGAAGCTTTCTTT. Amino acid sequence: CASSGGPLNTEAFF.

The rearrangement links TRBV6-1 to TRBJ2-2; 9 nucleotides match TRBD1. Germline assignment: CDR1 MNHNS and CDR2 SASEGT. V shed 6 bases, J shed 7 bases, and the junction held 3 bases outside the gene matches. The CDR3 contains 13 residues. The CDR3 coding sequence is TGTGCCAGCAGCAGGACAGGGGACGGGGAGCTGTTTTTT. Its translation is CASSRTGDGELFF.

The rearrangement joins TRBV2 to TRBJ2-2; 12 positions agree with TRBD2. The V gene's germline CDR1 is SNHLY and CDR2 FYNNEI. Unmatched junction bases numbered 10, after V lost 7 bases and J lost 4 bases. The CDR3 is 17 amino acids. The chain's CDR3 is CASIRTSGVLATGELFF. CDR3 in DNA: TGTGCCAGCATCCGGACTAGCGGGGTCCTAGCCACCGGGGAGCTGTTTTTT.

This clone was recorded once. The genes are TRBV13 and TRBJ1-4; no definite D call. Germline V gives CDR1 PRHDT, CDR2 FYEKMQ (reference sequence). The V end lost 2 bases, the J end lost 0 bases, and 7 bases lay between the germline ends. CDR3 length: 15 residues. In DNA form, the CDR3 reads TGTGCCAGCAGCTTAAACCGAGCAACTAATGAAAAACTGTTTTTT. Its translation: CASSLNRATNEKLFF.

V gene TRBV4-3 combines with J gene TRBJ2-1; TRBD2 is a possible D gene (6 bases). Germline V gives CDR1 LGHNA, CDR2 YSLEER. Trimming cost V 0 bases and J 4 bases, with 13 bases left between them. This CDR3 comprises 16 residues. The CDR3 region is CASSQDWRGLYNEQFF. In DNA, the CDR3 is TGCGCCAGCAGCCAAGACTGGCGGGGTCTGTACAATGAGCAGTTCTTC.

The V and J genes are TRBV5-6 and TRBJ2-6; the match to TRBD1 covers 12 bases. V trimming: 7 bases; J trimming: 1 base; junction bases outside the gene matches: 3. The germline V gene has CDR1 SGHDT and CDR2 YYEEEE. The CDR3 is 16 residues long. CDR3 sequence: CASGDRGLSGANVLTF. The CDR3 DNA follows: TGTGCCAGCGGGGACAGGGGGCTATCTGGGGCCAACGTCCTGACTTTC.

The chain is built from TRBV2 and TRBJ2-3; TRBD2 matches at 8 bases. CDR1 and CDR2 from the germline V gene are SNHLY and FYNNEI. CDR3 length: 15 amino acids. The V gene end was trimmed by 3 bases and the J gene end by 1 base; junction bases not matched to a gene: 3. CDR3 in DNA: TGTGCCAGCAGTGACCTTAGCGGGGGCACAGATACGCAGTATTTT. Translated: CASSDLSGGTDTQYF.

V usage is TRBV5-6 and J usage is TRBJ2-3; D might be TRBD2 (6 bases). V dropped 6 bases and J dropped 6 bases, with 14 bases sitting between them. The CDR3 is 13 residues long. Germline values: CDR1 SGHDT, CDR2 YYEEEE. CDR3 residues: CASTTKGRDTQYF. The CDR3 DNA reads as TGTGCCAGCACCACAAAGGGGAGGGATACGCAGTATTTT.

The CDR3 nucleotides read TGTGCCAGCAGGGGCAGCTACAATGAGCAGTTCTTC. This codes for CASRGSYNEQFF. The chain carries TRBV6-5 and TRBJ2-1; D unclear. V shed 6 bases and J shed 3 bases, with 6 bases lying between them. Germline V gene sequence: CDR1 MNHEY, CDR2 SVGAGI. CDR3 size: 12 residues.

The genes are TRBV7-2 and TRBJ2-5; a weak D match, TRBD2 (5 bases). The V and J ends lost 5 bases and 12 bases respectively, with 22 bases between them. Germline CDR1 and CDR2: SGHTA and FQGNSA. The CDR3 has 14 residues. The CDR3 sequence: CASSQMDSSISKYF. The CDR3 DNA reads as TGTGCCAGCAGCCAAATGGACTCCTCAATTTCGAAGTACTTC.